The sequence of this T cell receptor beta chain was determined in a study of OX40 agonist ivuxolimab in advanced cancers. Study in general: Every 2 weeks, patients got intravenous ivuxolimab at one of six dose levels (0.01-10 mg/kg). Notes on the study in general: CD8+ T cells (on average) carried more expanded clones than CD4+ T cells.

From germline, CDR1 is WSHSY and CDR2 SAAADI. The CDR3 extends over 15 amino acids. The trim removed 6 bases at V and 1 base at J, leaving 3 bases unmatched. Method: immunoSEQ multiplex PCR; TCRdb's copy keeps in-frame clones and lacks some. Of tens of thousands of clones in the sample, 87% are singletons; the top ten hold roughly 5.2%. As concerns this clone: The antigen is not known.

The sequencing used CD4+ or CD8+ T cells sorted from blood, collected in a trial of the OX40 agonist ivuxolimab. The TCR originated in an adult with an advanced solid tumor such as melanoma, head and neck, liver or kidney cancer. The J gene is TRBJ2-3, the V gene TRBV10-2; TRBD2 matches at 11 bases. CDR3 amino acids: CASRFSGGGTDTQYF. In DNA form, the CDR3 reads TGCGCCAGCAGATTTAGCGGGGGGGGCACAGATACGCAGTATTTT.